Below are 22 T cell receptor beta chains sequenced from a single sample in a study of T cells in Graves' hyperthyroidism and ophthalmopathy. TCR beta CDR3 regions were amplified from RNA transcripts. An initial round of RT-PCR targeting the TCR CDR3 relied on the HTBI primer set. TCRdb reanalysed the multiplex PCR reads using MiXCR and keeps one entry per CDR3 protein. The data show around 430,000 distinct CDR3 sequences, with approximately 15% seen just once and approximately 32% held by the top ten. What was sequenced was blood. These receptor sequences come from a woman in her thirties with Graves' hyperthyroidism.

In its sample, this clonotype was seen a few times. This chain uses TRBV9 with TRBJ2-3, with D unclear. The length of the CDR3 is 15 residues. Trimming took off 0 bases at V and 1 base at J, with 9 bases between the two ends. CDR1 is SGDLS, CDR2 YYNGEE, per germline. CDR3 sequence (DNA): TGTGCCAGCAGCGTAGGAACCGTGGGCACAGATACGCAGTATTTT. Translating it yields CASSVGTVGTDTQYF.

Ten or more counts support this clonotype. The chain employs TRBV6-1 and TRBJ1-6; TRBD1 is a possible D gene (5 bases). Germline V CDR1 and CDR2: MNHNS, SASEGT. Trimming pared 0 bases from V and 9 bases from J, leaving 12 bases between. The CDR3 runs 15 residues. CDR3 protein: CASSEASRGISPLHF. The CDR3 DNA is TGTGCCAGCAGTGAAGCGTCCCGGGGCATTTCACCCCTCCACTTT.

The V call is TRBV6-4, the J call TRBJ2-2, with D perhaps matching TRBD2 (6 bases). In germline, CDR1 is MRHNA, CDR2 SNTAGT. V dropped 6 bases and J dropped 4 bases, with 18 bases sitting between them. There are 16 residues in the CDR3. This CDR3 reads CASSPLGGVSTGELFF. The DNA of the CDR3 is TGTGCCAGCAGCCCCCTTGGCGGGGTGAGCACCGGGGAGCTGTTTTTT.

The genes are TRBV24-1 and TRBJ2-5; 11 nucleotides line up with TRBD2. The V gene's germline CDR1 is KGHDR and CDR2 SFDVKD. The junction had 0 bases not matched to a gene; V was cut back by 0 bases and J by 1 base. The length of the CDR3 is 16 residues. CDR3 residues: CATSDLTSGGQETQYF. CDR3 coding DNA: TGTGCCACCAGTGATTTGACTAGCGGGGGCCAAGAGACCCAGTACTTC.

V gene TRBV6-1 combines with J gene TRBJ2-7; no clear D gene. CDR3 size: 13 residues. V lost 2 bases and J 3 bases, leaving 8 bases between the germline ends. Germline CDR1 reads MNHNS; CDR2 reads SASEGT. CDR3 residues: CASSELSDYEQYF. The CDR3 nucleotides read TGTGCCAGCAGTGAATTGTCAGACTACGAGCAGTACTTC.

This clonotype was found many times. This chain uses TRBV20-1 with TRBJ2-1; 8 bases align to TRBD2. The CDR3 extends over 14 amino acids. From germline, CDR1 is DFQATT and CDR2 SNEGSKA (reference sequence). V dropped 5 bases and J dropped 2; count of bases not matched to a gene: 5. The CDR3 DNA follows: TGCAGTGCTCGACCGGGACTAGCCTACAATGAGCAGTTCTTC. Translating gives CSARPGLAYNEQFF.

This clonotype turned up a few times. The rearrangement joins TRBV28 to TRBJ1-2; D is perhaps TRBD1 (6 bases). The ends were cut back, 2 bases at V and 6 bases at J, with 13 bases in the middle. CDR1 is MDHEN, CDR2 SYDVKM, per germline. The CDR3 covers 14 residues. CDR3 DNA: TGTGCCAGCAGTTTACACGGCAGGGGACATGGCTACACCTTC. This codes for CASSLHGRGHGYTF.

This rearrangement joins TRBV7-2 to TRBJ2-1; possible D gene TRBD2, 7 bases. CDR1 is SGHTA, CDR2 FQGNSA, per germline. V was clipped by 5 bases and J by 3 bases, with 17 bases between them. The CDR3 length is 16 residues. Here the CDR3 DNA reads TGTGCCAGCAGCCCGCGGGGGACAACCGGCTACAATGAGCAGTTCTTC. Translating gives CASSPRGTTGYNEQFF. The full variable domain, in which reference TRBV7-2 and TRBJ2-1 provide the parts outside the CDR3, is GAGVSQSPSNKVTEKGKDVELRCDPISGHTALYWYRQSLGQGLEFLIYFQGNSAPDKSGLPSDRFSAERTGGSVSTLTIQRTQQEDSAVYLCASSPRGTTGYNEQFFGPGTRLTVL.

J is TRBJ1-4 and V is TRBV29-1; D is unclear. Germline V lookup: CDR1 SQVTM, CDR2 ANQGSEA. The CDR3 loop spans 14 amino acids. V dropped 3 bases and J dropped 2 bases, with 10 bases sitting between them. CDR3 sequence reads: CSVEEGSTNEKLFF. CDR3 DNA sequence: TGCAGCGTTGAGGAGGGTTCCACTAATGAAAAACTGTTTTTT.

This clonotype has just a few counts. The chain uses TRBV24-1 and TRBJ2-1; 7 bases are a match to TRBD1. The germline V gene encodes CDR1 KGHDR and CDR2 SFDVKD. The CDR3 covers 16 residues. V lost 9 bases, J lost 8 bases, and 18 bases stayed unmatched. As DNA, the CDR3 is TGTGCCACCGAAACCATAAGACAGGGTCTTGGTGATGAGCAGTTCTTC. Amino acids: CATETIRQGLGDEQFF.

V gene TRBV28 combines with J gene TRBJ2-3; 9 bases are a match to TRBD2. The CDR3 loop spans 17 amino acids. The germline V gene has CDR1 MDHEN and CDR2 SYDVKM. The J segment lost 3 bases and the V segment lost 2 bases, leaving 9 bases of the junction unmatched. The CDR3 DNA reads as TGTGCCAGCAGTTTAGCGCCTAGCGGGGAACTAACAGATACGCAGTATTTT. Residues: CASSLAPSGELTDTQYF.

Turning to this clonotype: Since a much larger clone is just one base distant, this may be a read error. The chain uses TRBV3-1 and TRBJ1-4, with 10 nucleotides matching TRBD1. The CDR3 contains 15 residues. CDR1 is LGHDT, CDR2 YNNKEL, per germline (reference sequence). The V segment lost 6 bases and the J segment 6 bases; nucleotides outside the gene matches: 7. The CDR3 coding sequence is TGTGCCAGCAGTCAACAAGGGACAGGGGATGAAAAACTGTTTTTT. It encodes CASSQQGTGDEKLFF. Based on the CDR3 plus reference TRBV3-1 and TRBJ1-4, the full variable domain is DTAVSQTPKYLVTQMGNDKSIKCEQNLGHDTMYWYKQDSKKFLKIMFSYNNKELIINETVPNRFSPKSPDKAHLNLHINSLELGDSAVYFCASSQQGTGDEKLFFGSGTQLSVL.

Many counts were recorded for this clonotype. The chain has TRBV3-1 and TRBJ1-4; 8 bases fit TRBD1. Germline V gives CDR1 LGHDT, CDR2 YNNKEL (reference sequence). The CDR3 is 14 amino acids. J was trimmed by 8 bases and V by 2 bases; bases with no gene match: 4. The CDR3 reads CASSQWTGPEKLFF. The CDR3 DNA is TGTGCCAGCAGCCAATGGACAGGGCCGGAAAAACTGTTTTTT.

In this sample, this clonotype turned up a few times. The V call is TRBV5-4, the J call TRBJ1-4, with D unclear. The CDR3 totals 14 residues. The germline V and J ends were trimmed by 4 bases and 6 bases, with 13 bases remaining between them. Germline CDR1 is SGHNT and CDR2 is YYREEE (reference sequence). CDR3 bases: TGTGCCAGCAGCCCTTACGAAGGACATGAAAAACTGTTTTTT. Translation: CASSPYEGHEKLFF. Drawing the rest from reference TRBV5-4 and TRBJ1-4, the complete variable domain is ETGVTQSPTHLIKTRGQQVTLRCSSQSGHNTVSWYQQALGQGPQFIFQYYREEENGRGNFPPRFSGLQFPNYSSELNVNALELDDSALYLCASSPYEGHEKLFFGSGTQLSVL.

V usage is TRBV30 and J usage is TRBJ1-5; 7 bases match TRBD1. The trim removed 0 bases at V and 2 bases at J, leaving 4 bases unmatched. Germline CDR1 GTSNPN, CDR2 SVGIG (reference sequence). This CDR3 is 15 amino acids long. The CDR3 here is CAWSVRGLGNQPQHF. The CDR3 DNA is TGTGCCTGGAGTGTAAGGGGGCTGGGCAATCAGCCCCAGCATTTT.

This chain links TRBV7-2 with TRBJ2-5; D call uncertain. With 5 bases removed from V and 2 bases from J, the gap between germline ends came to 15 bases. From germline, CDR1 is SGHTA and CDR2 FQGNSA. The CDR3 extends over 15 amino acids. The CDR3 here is CASSQDSTRQETQYF. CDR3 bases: TGTGCCAGCAGCCAAGATAGCACGCGGCAAGAGACCCAGTACTTC. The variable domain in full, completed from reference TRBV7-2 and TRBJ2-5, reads GAGVSQSPSNKVTEKGKDVELRCDPISGHTALYWYRQSLGQGLEFLIYFQGNSAPDKSGLPSDRFSAERTGGSVSTLTIQRTQQEDSAVYLCASSQDSTRQETQYFGPGTRLLVL.

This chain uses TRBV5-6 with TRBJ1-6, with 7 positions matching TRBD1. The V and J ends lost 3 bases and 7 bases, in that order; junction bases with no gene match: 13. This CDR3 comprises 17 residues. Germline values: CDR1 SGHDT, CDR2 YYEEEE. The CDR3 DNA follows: TGTGCCAGCAGCTCAAATATCCGCGGGACAGCAAATTCACCCCTCCACTTT. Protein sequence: CASSSNIRGTANSPLHF.

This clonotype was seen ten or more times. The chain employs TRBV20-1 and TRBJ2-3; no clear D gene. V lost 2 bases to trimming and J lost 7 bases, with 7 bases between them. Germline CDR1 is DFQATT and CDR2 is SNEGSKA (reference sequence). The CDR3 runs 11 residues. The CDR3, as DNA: TGCAGTGCTAGACAGTCAAATACGCAGTATTTT. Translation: CSARQSNTQYF.

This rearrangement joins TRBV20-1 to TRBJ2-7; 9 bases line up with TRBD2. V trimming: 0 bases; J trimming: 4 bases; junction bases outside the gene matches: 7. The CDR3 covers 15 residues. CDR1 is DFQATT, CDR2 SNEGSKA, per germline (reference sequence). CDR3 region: CSARDSASGTYEQYF. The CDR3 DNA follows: TGCAGTGCTAGAGATAGCGCTAGCGGGACATACGAGCAGTACTTC.

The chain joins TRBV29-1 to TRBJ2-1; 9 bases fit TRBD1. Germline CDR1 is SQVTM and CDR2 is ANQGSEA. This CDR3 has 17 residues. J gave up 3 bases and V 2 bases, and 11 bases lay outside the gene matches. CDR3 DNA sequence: TGCAGCGTTGAAACTCCGGGACAGGGACAGGGCTACAATGAGCAGTTCTTC. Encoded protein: CSVETPGQGQGYNEQFF.

DNA for the CDR3: TGCAGTGCTAGAGATCGGGCAGCGGGACGGGAGCAGTACTTC. Amino acids: CSARDRAAGREQYF. The chain joins TRBV20-1 to TRBJ2-7, with TRBD2 identical over 7 bases. V was pared by 0 bases and J by 7 bases, with 9 bases of the junction left unmatched. In germline, CDR1 is DFQATT, CDR2 SNEGSKA (reference sequence). The CDR3 spans 14 residues.

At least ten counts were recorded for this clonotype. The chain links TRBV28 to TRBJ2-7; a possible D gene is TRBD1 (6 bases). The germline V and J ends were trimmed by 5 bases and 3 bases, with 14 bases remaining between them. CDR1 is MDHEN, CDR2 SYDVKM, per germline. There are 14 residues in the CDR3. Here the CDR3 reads CASSVPDSYYEQYF. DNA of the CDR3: TGTGCCAGCAGTGTGCCGGACAGTTACTACGAGCAGTACTTC.